The TCR beta chain described here comes from a study of OX40 agonist ivuxolimab in advanced cancers. Study as a whole: At 0.01 to 10 mg/kg, ivuxolimab was administered intravenously to patients every 2 weeks. General observations from the study: At 0.1 to 3.0 mg/kg and by week 6, CD4+ and CD8+ T cells in the blood had expanded clonally. What antigens the expanded peripheral T cells recognized was never established.

With autoimmune disease history or systemic immunosuppression, patients were excluded. The data were produced by immunoSEQ multiplex PCR, yet TCRdb's version contains in-frame clones alone and is incomplete. The sample contains nearly 25,000 clones, more than 75% of which appear only once. A note on this clone: As yet, its antigen is unknown.

Trimming took off 4 bases at V and 7 bases at J, with 15 bases between the two ends. This CDR3 comprises 14 residues. Germline assignment: CDR1 SGHRS and CDR2 YFSETQ. The rearrangement uses TRBV5-1 and TRBJ2-4; maybe TRBD2 (6 bases). Sequenced here: CD4+ or CD8+ T cells sorted from blood, sampled in a trial of the OX40 agonist ivuxolimab. The origin of this receptor is an adult with an advanced solid tumor such as melanoma, head and neck, liver or kidney cancer. CDR3 loop: CASSLSGSENIQYF. For the CDR3, the DNA is TGCGCCAGCAGCCTTAGCGGATCGGAGAACATTCAGTACTTC.